These 26 T cell receptor beta chains share one sample of origin, sequenced in a study of technical replicates of blood from a few donors. Sequenced by immunoSEQ multiplex PCR; TCRdb stores in-frame clones only, minus some. The sample has about 80,000 clones; 85% to 95% are singletons. Material: T cells isolated from PBMCs. These receptors originate from a human donor in good health.

The chain carries TRBV7-2 and TRBJ2-7; 7 bases are shared with TRBD1. V was pared by 4 bases and J by 2 bases, with 2 bases of the junction left unmatched. The CDR3 runs 13 residues. Germline CDR1 is SGHTA and CDR2 is FQGNSA. This CDR3 is CASSSTGPYEQYF. In DNA form, the CDR3 reads TGTGCCAGCAGCTCGACAGGGCCCTACGAGCAGTACTTC. Full variable domain (remainder filled in from reference TRBV7-2 and TRBJ2-7): GAGVSQSPSNKVTEKGKDVELRCDPISGHTALYWYRQSLGQGLEFLIYFQGNSAPDKSGLPSDRFSAERTGGSVSTLTIQRTQQEDSAVYLCASSSTGPYEQYFGPGTRLTVT.

The chain has TRBV5-1 and TRBJ2-3; the D is unclear. Trimming cost V 2 bases and J 0 bases, with 4 bases left between them. CDR1 is SGHRS and CDR2 is YFSETQ in the germline V gene. The CDR3 is 13 amino acids. The CDR3 DNA follows: TGCGCCAGCAGCTTTATCAGCACAGATACGCAGTATTTT. Translating it yields CASSFISTDTQYF.

The chain joins TRBV5-8 to TRBJ1-5, with D perhaps TRBD1 (6 bases). CDR3 length: 15 amino acids. CDR1 and CDR2 from the germline V gene are SGHTS and YDEGEE. V dropped 7 bases and J dropped 0 bases, with 14 bases sitting between them. The CDR3 DNA reads as TGTGCCAGCCTGGGGGGGGGCCCTAGCAATCAGCCCCAGCATTTT. Amino acid sequence: CASLGGGPSNQPQHF. Drawing the rest from reference TRBV5-8 and TRBJ1-5, the complete variable domain is EAGVTQSPTHLIKTRGQQATLRCSPISGHTSVYWYQQALGLGLQFLLWYDEGEERNRGNFPPRFSGRQFPNYSSELNVNALELEDSALYLCASLGGGPSNQPQHFGDGTRLSIL.

This chain uses TRBV11-3 with TRBJ2-7; a weak D match, TRBD2 (6 bases). The germline V gene has CDR1 SGHNT and CDR2 YENEEA. The CDR3 is 14 amino acids. V gave up 5 bases and J gave up 7 bases, with 18 bases separating them. CDR3 region: CASSMGGIRPEQYF. For the CDR3, the DNA is TGTGCCAGCAGCATGGGGGGTATCCGCCCTGAGCAGTACTTC.

The J gene is TRBJ1-1, the V gene TRBV7-8, with no clear D. The CDR3 covers 12 residues. Germline assignment: CDR1 SGHVS and CDR2 FQNEAQ. Trimming pared 4 bases from V and 7 bases from J, leaving 10 bases between. CDR3 amino acids: CASSWSSSEAFF. In nucleotides, the CDR3 is TGTGCCAGCAGCTGGAGCTCCAGTGAAGCTTTCTTT.

This chain links TRBV19 with TRBJ1-1; D is unresolved. Germline CDR1 reads LNHDA; CDR2 reads SQIVND (reference sequence). The CDR3 runs 14 residues. V dropped 5 bases and J dropped 4 bases, with 14 bases sitting between them. CDR3 sequence: CASSSPRVSTEAFF. The DNA for the CDR3 is TGTGCCAGTAGTTCCCCGAGGGTTTCCACTGAAGCTTTCTTT. Complete variable domain (other parts from reference TRBV19 and TRBJ1-1): DGGITQSPKYLFRKEGQNVTLSCEQNLNHDAMYWYRQDPGQGLRLIYYSQIVNDFQKGDIAEGYSVSREKKESFPLTVTSAQKNPTAFYLCASSSPRVSTEAFFGQGTRLTVV.

CDR3 sequence: CASRLAGPLEQFF. Here the CDR3 DNA reads TGTGCCAGCAGGCTAGCGGGCCCCCTTGAGCAGTTCTTC. The genes are TRBV27 and TRBJ2-1; 8 positions match TRBD2. Germline CDR1 reads MNHEY; CDR2 reads SMNVEV (reference sequence). The CDR3 totals 13 residues. Trimming cost V 6 bases and J 9 bases; bases outside gene matches: 7.

V and J are TRBV29-1 and TRBJ2-1; maybe TRBD2 (7 bases). The CDR3 extends over 12 amino acids. In germline, CDR1 is SQVTM, CDR2 ANQGSEA. Trimming took 4 bases from V and 7 from J, leaving 11 bases between them. CDR3 nucleotides: TGCAGCGTTGCCGCGGGGGCAAATGAGCAGTTCTTC. Translated, it gives CSVAAGANEQFF.

The chain carries TRBV30 and TRBJ2-3; TRBD1 agrees at 9 bases. Trimming removed 3 bases from V and 1 base from J; junction bases left unmatched: 11. This CDR3 region has 17 residues. Germline values: CDR1 GTSNPN, CDR2 SVGIG (reference sequence). The CDR3 coding sequence is TGTGCCTGGAGCGGGGACAGGGCCTCCTGGGGCACAGATACGCAGTATTTT. It is translated as CAWSGDRASWGTDTQYF.

This clone occurred a few times. The rearrangement uses TRBV10-3 and TRBJ2-5; D remains unclear. Between the trimmed V and J ends, which lost 2 bases and 5 bases, there was a span of 9 bases. Germline V gene data show CDR1 as ENHRY and CDR2 as SYGVKD. The CDR3 has 13 amino acids. For the CDR3, the DNA is TGTGCCATCAGTGAGGCTACCGCGGAGACCCAGTACTTC. Its protein is CAISEATAETQYF.

The rearrangement joins TRBV28 to TRBJ2-1, with D uncertain. CDR1 MDHEN and CDR2 SYDVKM come from the germline V gene. The CDR3 totals 17 residues. The germline V and J ends were trimmed by 6 bases and 3 bases, with 21 bases remaining between them. CDR3 sequence reads: CASSPRREFSYYNEQFF. The CDR3 nucleotides are TGTGCCAGCAGCCCTCGAAGAGAGTTTAGTTACTACAATGAGCAGTTCTTC.

This chain links TRBV9 with TRBJ2-5; no clear D gene. The CDR3 covers 14 residues. Trimming stripped 3 bases from V and 0 bases from J, with 9 bases between. Germline V gives CDR1 SGDLS, CDR2 YYNGEE. CDR3: CASSGQMYQETQYF. DNA of the CDR3: TGTGCCAGCAGCGGTCAGATGTACCAAGAGACCCAGTACTTC.

CDR3 bases: TGTGCCAGCAGCCCCCGGACAGAGGCGATCAATCAGCCCCAGCATTTT. Translated: CASSPRTEAINQPQHF. The chain recombines TRBV28 with TRBJ1-5; TRBD1 is a possible D gene (6 bases). Germline V CDR1 and CDR2: MDHEN, SYDVKM. The CDR3 length is 16 residues. Trimming removed 6 bases at V and 3 bases at J, with 18 bases between. Using reference TRBV28 and TRBJ1-5 for the parts outside the CDR3, the full variable domain is DVKVTQSSRYLVKRTGEKVFLECVQDMDHENMFWYRQDPGLGLRLIYFSYDVKMKEKGDIPEGYSVSREKKERFSLILESASTNQTSMYLCASSPRTEAINQPQHFGDGTRLSIL.

The chain carries TRBV28 and TRBJ1-3; D is perhaps TRBD1 (6 bases). Germline CDR1 reads MDHEN; CDR2 reads SYDVKM. V was trimmed by 7 bases and J by 1 base, leaving 17 bases between them. The CDR3 covers 16 residues. DNA of the CDR3: TGTGCCAGCAATGAATTAGGAGACAGGTCTGGAAACACCATATATTTT. Protein: CASNELGDRSGNTIYF. The variable domain in full, completed from reference TRBV28 and TRBJ1-3, reads DVKVTQSSRYLVKRTGEKVFLECVQDMDHENMFWYRQDPGLGLRLIYFSYDVKMKEKGDIPEGYSVSREKKERFSLILESASTNQTSMYLCASNELGDRSGNTIYFGEGSWLTVV.

The V call is TRBV28, the J call TRBJ2-7, with 10 bases that match TRBD2. V was pared by 3 bases and J by 3 bases, with 5 bases of the junction left unmatched. CDR1 is MDHEN, CDR2 SYDVKM, per germline. This CDR3 is built from 15 residues. This chain's CDR3 is CASSFPSGSFYEQYF. DNA for the CDR3: TGTGCCAGCAGTTTCCCTAGCGGGAGCTTCTACGAGCAGTACTTC. Together with reference TRBV28 and TRBJ2-7, the CDR3 gives the full variable domain: DVKVTQSSRYLVKRTGEKVFLECVQDMDHENMFWYRQDPGLGLRLIYFSYDVKMKEKGDIPEGYSVSREKKERFSLILESASTNQTSMYLCASSFPSGSFYEQYFGPGTRLTVT.

The rearrangement links TRBV19 to TRBJ1-1, with D perhaps TRBD1 (5 bases). Germline values: CDR1 LNHDA, CDR2 SQIVND (reference sequence). The CDR3 consists of 15 residues. The V gene lost 5 bases and the J gene lost 5 bases, with 18 bases spanning the gap. The CDR3 spells CASSLGGGVTTEAFF. The CDR3 DNA reads as TGTGCCAGTAGTTTAGGAGGAGGGGTTACGACTGAAGCTTTCTTT.

Here the CDR3 DNA reads TGTGCCAGTAAGCCCGGAAGGGGCTACAATGAGCAGTTCTTC. Amino acid sequence: CASKPGRGYNEQFF. The chain links TRBV14 to TRBJ2-1, with D perhaps TRBD1 (5 bases). CDR3 length: 14 residues. V was shortened by 9 bases and J by 3 bases, with 15 bases between the two germline ends. Germline V gives CDR1 SGHDN, CDR2 FVKESK.

The V call is TRBV18, the J call TRBJ2-7; 8 bases fit TRBD2. Looked up from germline, CDR1 is KGHSH and CDR2 is LQKENI. The CDR3 has 16 residues. V was clipped by 6 bases and J by 2 bases; unmatched bases: 12. As DNA, the CDR3 is TGTGCCAGCTCCGACCTTCTAGCGGGCAAGCCCTACGAGCAGTACTTC. Translated: CASSDLLAGKPYEQYF.

V is TRBV18 and J is TRBJ2-7, with D maybe TRBD2 (6 bases). CDR3 size: 15 residues. CDR1 is KGHSH and CDR2 is LQKENI in the germline V gene. The V and J ends lost 3 bases and 0 bases respectively, with 12 bases between them. This CDR3 is CASSPGLTGSYEQYF. The DNA for the CDR3 is TGTGCCAGCTCACCGGGACTCACCGGCTCCTACGAGCAGTACTTC.

This chain connects TRBV11-1 to TRBJ2-2, with 11 bases identical to TRBD1. This CDR3 contains 15 residues. Unmatched junction bases numbered 1, after V lost 1 base and J lost 6 bases. Per the germline V gene, CDR1 is SGHAT and CDR2 is FQDESV (reference sequence). The chain's CDR3 is CASSLGGQGAGELFF. CDR3 sequence (DNA): TGTGCCAGCAGCTTAGGGGGACAGGGGGCCGGGGAGCTGTTTTTT.

The chain employs TRBV5-1 and TRBJ2-7, with 7 bases fitting TRBD1. There are 15 residues in the CDR3. Germline values: CDR1 SGHRS, CDR2 YFSETQ. The V and J ends lost 0 bases and 3 bases, in that order; junction bases with no gene match: 6. The CDR3 DNA is TGCGCCAGCAGCTTGGGAGGGGACAGCTACTACGAGCAGTACTTC. Translation gives CASSLGGDSYYEQYF.

The chain employs TRBV2 and TRBJ1-1; TRBD1 matches 7 bases. Germline CDR1 SNHLY, CDR2 FYNNEI. The ends lost 5 bases at V and 4 bases at J; junction bases unmatched: 7. There are 14 residues in the CDR3. The CDR3 sequence: CASSLDREVTEAFF. As DNA, the CDR3 is TGTGCCAGCAGTCTCGACAGGGAGGTCACTGAAGCTTTCTTT.

J is TRBJ2-5 and V is TRBV7-6; perhaps TRBD2 as D (5 bases). The CDR3 contains 16 residues. CDR1 and CDR2 (germline): SGHVS, FNYEAQ. V lost 5 bases and J 5 bases, leaving 21 bases between the germline ends. CDR3 residues: CASSVTDLAMQETQYF. For the CDR3, the DNA is TGTGCCAGCAGCGTGACGGACTTAGCGATGCAGGAGACCCAGTACTTC.

The chain links TRBV4-2 to TRBJ2-5; 7 nucleotides line up with TRBD2. V dropped 5 bases and J dropped 5; count of bases not matched to a gene: 14. The CDR3 runs 16 residues. In germline, CDR1 is LGHNA, CDR2 YNFKEQ. The CDR3 is CASSAAREGGRETQYF. Written as DNA, the CDR3 is TGTGCCAGCAGCGCAGCCAGGGAGGGAGGGCGGGAGACCCAGTACTTC.

V is TRBV9 and J is TRBJ1-2; no definite D call. Germline CDR1 SGDLS, CDR2 YYNGEE. This CDR3 region has 14 residues. V gave up 0 bases and J gave up 4 bases, with 10 bases separating them. Here the CDR3 reads CASSVGRTSYGYTF. CDR3 DNA sequence: TGTGCCAGCAGCGTAGGGAGGACCAGCTATGGCTACACCTTC.

This clone was counted only a few times. The chain is built from TRBV5-1 and TRBJ2-6, with a tentative D call TRBD2 (6 bases). Trimming removed 0 bases at V and 0 bases at J, with 16 bases between. The length of the CDR3 is 19 residues. Germline V gene data show CDR1 as SGHRS and CDR2 as YFSETQ. Here the CDR3 DNA reads TGCGCCAGCAGCTTGGAACGTCGGGACTCCCACTCTGGGGCCAACGTCCTGACTTTC. Its translation is CASSLERRDSHSGANVLTF. Full variable domain (remainder filled in from reference TRBV5-1 and TRBJ2-6): KAGVTQTPRYLIKTRGQQVTLSCSPISGHRSVSWYQQTPGQGLQFLFEYFSETQRNKGNFPGRFSGRQFSNSRSEMNVSTLELGDSALYLCASSLERRDSHSGANVLTFGAGSRLTVL.